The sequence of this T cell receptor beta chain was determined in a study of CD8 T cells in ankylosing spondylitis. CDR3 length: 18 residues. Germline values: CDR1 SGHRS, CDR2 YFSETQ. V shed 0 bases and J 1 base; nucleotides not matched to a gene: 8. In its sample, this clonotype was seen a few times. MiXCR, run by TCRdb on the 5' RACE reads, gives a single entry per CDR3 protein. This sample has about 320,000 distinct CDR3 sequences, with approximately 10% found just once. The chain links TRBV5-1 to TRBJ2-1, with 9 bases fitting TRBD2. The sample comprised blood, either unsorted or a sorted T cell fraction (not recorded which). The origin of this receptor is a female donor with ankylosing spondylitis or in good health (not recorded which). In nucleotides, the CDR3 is TGCGCCAGCAGCTTGGGGGGGACTAGCCCTCATTCCTACAATGAGCAGTTCTTC. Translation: CASSLGGTSPHSYNEQFF.